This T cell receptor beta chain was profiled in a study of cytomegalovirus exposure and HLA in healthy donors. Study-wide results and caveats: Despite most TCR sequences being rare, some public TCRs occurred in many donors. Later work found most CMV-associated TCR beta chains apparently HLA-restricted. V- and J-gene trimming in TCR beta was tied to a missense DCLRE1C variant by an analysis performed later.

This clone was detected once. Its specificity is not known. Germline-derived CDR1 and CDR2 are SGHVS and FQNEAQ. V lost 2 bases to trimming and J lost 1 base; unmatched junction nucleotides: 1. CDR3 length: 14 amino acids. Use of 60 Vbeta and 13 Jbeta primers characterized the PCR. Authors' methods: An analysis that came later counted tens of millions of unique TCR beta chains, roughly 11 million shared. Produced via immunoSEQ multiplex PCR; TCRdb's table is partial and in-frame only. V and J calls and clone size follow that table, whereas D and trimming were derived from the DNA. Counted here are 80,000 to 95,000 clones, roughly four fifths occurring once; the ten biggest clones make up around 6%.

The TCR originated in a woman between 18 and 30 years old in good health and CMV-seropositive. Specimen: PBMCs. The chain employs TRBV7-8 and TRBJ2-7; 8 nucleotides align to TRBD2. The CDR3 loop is CASSLTSGSYEQYF. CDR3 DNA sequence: TGTGCCAGCAGCTTAACTAGCGGATCCTACGAGCAGTACTTC.